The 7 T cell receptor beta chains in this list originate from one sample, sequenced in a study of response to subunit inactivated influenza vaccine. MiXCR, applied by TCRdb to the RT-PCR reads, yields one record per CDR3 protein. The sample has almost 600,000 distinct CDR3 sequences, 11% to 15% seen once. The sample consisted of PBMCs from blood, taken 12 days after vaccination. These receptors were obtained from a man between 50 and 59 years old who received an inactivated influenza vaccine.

CDR3 sequence: CASGSRDYYYEQYF. In DNA, the CDR3 is TGTGCCAGCGGGTCTAGGGACTATTACTACGAGCAGTACTTC. The rearrangement joins TRBV2 to TRBJ2-7; 7 bases fit TRBD2. The germline V gene encodes CDR1 SNHLY and CDR2 FYNNEI. There are 14 residues in the CDR3. The V gene end was trimmed by 8 bases and the J gene end by 3 bases; junction bases not matched to a gene: 10.

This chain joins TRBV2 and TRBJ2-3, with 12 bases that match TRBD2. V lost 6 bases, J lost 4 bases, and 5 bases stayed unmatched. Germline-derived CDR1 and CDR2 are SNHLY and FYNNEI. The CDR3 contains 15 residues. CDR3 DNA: TGTGCCAGCAGAGGAAGACTAGCGGGAGCAGATACGCAGTATTTT. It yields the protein CASRGRLAGADTQYF.

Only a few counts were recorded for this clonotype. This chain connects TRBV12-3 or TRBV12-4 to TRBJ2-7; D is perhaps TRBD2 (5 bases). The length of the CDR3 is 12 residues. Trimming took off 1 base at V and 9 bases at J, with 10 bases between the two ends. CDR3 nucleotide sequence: TGTGCCAGCAGTTTAGGACTACTCGGGCAGTACTTC. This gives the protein CASSLGLLGQYF.

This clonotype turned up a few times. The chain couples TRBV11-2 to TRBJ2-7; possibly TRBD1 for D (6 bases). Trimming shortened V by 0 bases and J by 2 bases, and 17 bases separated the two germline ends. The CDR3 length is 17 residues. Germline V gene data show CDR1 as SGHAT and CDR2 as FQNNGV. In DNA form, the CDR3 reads TGTGCCAGCAGCTTAGATGCCCTTCCTGGACAGACCTACGAGCAGTACTTC. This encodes CASSLDALPGQTYEQYF.

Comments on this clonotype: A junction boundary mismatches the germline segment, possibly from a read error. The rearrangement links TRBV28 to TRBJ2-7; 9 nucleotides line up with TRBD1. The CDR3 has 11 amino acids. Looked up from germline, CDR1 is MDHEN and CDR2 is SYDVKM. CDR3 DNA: TGTGCCAGCAGTTCGATGGGACAGGGATCTTTC. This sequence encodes CASSSMGQGSF.

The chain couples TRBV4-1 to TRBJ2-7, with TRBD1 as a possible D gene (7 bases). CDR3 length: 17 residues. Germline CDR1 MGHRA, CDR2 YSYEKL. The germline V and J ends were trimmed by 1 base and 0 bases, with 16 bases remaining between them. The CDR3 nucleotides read TGCGCCAGCAGCCAAGGAATTAGGGGGGACAGCTCCTACGAGCAGTACTTC. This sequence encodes CASSQGIRGDSSYEQYF.

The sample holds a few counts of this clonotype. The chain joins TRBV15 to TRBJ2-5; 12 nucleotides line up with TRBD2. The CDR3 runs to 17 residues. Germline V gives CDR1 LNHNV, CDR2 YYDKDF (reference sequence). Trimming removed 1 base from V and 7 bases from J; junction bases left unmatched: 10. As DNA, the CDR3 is TGTGCCACCAGCAGAGGACTAGCGGGGGTCGAAATTGGGACCCAGTACTTC. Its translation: CATSRGLAGVEIGTQYF. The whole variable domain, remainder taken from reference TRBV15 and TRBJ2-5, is DAMVIQNPRYQVTQFGKPVTLSCSQTLNHNVMYWYQQKSSQAPKLLFHYYDKDFNNEADTPDNFQSRRPNTSFCFLDIRSPGLGDTAMYLCATSRGLAGVEIGTQYFGPGTRLLVL.